A single sample gave rise to the 3 T cell receptor beta chains below, sequenced in a study of blood T cell repertoires in COVID-19. The table came from immunoSEQ multiplex PCR; TCRdb's copy has only in-frame clones and leaves some out. The data contain about 220,000 clones, 65% to 85% of them singletons. The sequencing input was peripheral blood. The receptor set was obtained from a woman aged 30 to 39 who had recovered from COVID-19.

The chain couples TRBV11-2 to TRBJ1-2, with a weak D call TRBD1 (5 bases). CDR1 is SGHAT, CDR2 FQNNGV, per germline. With 0 bases removed from V and 4 bases from J, the gap between germline ends came to 21 bases. The length of the CDR3 is 18 residues. CDR3 nucleotides: TGTGCCAGCAGCTTAGATCGGGGGGGAGCCGTACTGGGCTATGGCTACACCTTC. It encodes CASSLDRGGAVLGYGYTF.

This rearrangement joins TRBV11-2 to TRBJ2-3; 9 bases line up with TRBD2. This CDR3 comprises 15 residues. The trim removed 2 bases at V and 6 bases at J, leaving 6 bases unmatched. Germline-derived CDR1 and CDR2 are SGHAT and FQNNGV. The CDR3 sequence: CASSLILAGRDTQYF. The CDR3 bases are TGTGCCAGCAGCTTAATACTAGCGGGTCGGGATACGCAGTATTTT.

This clone turned up a few times. The chain has TRBV6-6 and TRBJ2-1; 7 bases match TRBD1. Losses at the gene ends were 5 bases for V and 6 bases for J; bases not matched to a gene: 4. The CDR3 sequence is 13 residues long. Germline CDR1 reads MNHNY; CDR2 reads SVGAGI (reference sequence). The CDR3 DNA follows: TGTGCCAGCAGTCCGGACAGGTTCAATGAGCAGTTCTTC. Amino acids: CASSPDRFNEQFF.